These 27 T cell receptor beta chains originate from one sample sequenced in a study of identical twins. TCRdb passed the 5' RACE reads through MiXCR, listing each CDR3 protein once. Of fewer than 450,000 distinct CDR3 sequences listed, 9% are singletons. Sequenced input: naive T cells sorted from blood. The receptor source for this set is a woman aged 50 to 60 in good health.

This clonotype showed up just a few times. This chain joins TRBV29-1 and TRBJ1-1; unclear D gene. V lost 5 bases and J lost 1, with 8 bases in between. This CDR3 has 12 residues. Looked up from germline, CDR1 is SQVTM and CDR2 is ANQGSEA. DNA of the CDR3: TGCAGCGTTTCCGAAGGGAACACTGAAGCTTTCTTT. Translated, it gives CSVSEGNTEAFF.

The rearrangement joins TRBV12-3 or TRBV12-4 to TRBJ2-1; 9 positions match TRBD2. The CDR3 consists of 16 residues. The V and J ends lost 7 bases and 7 bases, in that order; junction bases with no gene match: 14. The CDR3 DNA is TGTGCCAGCATCCCCGCGGCAGCGGGAGGATATAATGAGCAGTTCTTC. Protein: CASIPAAAGGYNEQFF.

This clonotype showed up just a few times. The chain recombines TRBV20-1 with TRBJ1-5; D ambiguous. Deletions cut 1 base from V and 5 bases from J, with 6 bases between. This CDR3 is 12 amino acids long. Per germline, CDR1 DFQATT and CDR2 SNEGSKA (reference sequence). This CDR3 reads CSARARDQPQHF. As DNA, the CDR3 is TGCAGTGCTAGAGCCCGGGATCAGCCCCAGCATTTT.

The rearrangement uses TRBV29-1 and TRBJ2-7, with D possibly TRBD1 on 6 matching bases. Per the germline V gene, CDR1 is SQVTM and CDR2 is ANQGSEA. CDR3 length: 13 residues. Trimming cost V 3 bases and J 4 bases, with 13 bases left between them. The CDR3: CSVDTGYYYEQYF. The CDR3 nucleotides are TGCAGCGTTGACACAGGGTACTATTACGAGCAGTACTTC.

The table lists this clonotype with a few counts. The chain employs TRBV12-3 or TRBV12-4 and TRBJ2-7; D possibly corresponds to TRBD2 (5 bases). Trimming took 2 bases from V and 6 from J, leaving 8 bases between them. This CDR3 comprises 12 residues. In nucleotides, the CDR3 is TGTGCCAGCAGTTTAACAGAGGGCGAGCAGTACTTC. Protein sequence: CASSLTEGEQYF.

The chain couples TRBV12-3 or TRBV12-4 to TRBJ2-1; D not certain. This CDR3 comprises 12 residues. With 7 bases removed from V and 1 base from J, the gap between germline ends came to 5 bases. The CDR3 sequence: CASKGSYNEQFF. The DNA of the CDR3 is TGTGCCAGCAAGGGTTCCTACAATGAGCAGTTCTTC.

This clonotype has just a few counts. The CDR3 sequence: CASRLTGNYGYTF. Written as DNA, the CDR3 is TGTGCCAGCAGGCTGACAGGCAACTATGGCTACACCTTC. V and J are TRBV28 and TRBJ1-2; D is perhaps TRBD1 (6 bases). The germline gives CDR1 MDHEN, CDR2 SYDVKM. This CDR3 has 13 residues. Trimming left V 6 bases short and J 2 bases short, with 10 bases between.

This clonotype occurred many times. The chain couples TRBV5-1 to TRBJ1-2; the D is unclear. The CDR3 contains 15 residues. V was shortened by 3 bases and J by 4 bases, with 16 bases between the two germline ends. Germline values: CDR1 SGHRS, CDR2 YFSETQ. The CDR3, as DNA: TGCGCCAGCAGCTCGGACGGATCGGAAATCTATGGCTACACCTTC. It yields the protein CASSSDGSEIYGYTF.

This clonotype was detected only a few times. J is TRBJ2-3 and V is TRBV24-1, with D possibly being TRBD2 (6 bases). This CDR3 spans 15 amino acids. Trimming cost V 7 bases and J 4 bases, with 17 bases left between them. Looked up from germline, CDR1 is KGHDR and CDR2 is SFDVKD. As DNA, the CDR3 is TGTGCCACCAGCGTGACTAGTGGGACCCCAGATACGCAGTATTTT. Protein: CATSVTSGTPDTQYF.

V is TRBV25-1 and J is TRBJ2-3; TRBD1 agrees at 8 bases. This CDR3 spans 16 amino acids. Trimming cost V 1 base and J 2 bases; bases outside gene matches: 5. Germline V gene lookup returns CDR1 MGHDK and CDR2 SYGVNS. The CDR3 nucleotides read TGTGCCAGCAGTGAATCTCAGGGGGCGATCACAGATACGCAGTATTTT. Translation: CASSESQGAITDTQYF.

This clonotype was seen more than once but under ten times. V and J are TRBV20-1 and TRBJ2-6, with D perhaps matching TRBD2 (7 bases). The CDR3 length is 17 residues. Trimming took off 1 base at V and 0 bases at J, with 13 bases between the two ends. Germline CDR1 DFQATT, CDR2 SNEGSKA (reference sequence). This CDR3 is CSARGGGQNSGANVLTF. In nucleotides, the CDR3 is TGCAGTGCTAGAGGGGGGGGACAAAACTCTGGGGCCAACGTCCTGACTTTC.

A few counts support this clonotype. V gene TRBV4-1 combines with J gene TRBJ1-2, with 9 bases matching TRBD1. CDR1 is MGHRA and CDR2 is YSYEKL in the germline V gene. This CDR3 spans 13 amino acids. V gave up 5 bases and J gave up 6 bases; unmatched junction bases: 4. CDR3 amino acids: CASSAWDRDGYTF. CDR3 in DNA: TGCGCCAGCAGCGCGTGGGACAGGGATGGCTACACCTTC.

The sample holds a few counts of this clonotype. The chain carries TRBV15 and TRBJ2-3; TRBD2 is a possible D gene (5 bases). The germline V gene encodes CDR1 LNHNV and CDR2 YYDKDF (reference sequence). CDR3 length: 14 amino acids. The ends were cut back, 0 bases at V and 9 bases at J, with 13 bases in the middle. The CDR3 protein is CATSRDNGGGTQYF. CDR3 in DNA: TGTGCCACCAGCAGAGATAACGGTGGCGGGACGCAGTATTTT.

This chain joins TRBV7-8 and TRBJ2-1; D unclear. The CDR3 runs 16 residues. The germline V and J ends were trimmed by 0 bases and 7 bases, with 16 bases remaining between them. Germline V gives CDR1 SGHVS, CDR2 FQNEAQ. The CDR3, as DNA: TGTGCCAGCAGCTTAGCGCTGAGACTCCCCTTTAATGAGCAGTTCTTC. Translated: CASSLALRLPFNEQFF. The variable domain in full, completed from reference TRBV7-8 and TRBJ2-1, reads GAGVSQSPRYKVAKRGQDVALRCDPISGHVSLFWYQQALGQGPEFLTYFQNEAQLDKSGLPSDRFFAERPEGSVSTLKIQRTQQEDSAVYLCASSLALRLPFNEQFFGPGTRLTVL.

This clonotype was observed a few times. The chain is built from TRBV11-2 and TRBJ1-2, with 10 positions matching TRBD1. CDR3 length equals 20 residues. From germline, CDR1 is SGHAT and CDR2 FQNNGV. The J segment lost 5 bases and the V segment lost 2 bases, leaving 20 bases of the junction unmatched. CDR3 loop: CASSLLQFWDRDRGAYGYTF. The CDR3 DNA sequence: TGTGCCAGCAGCTTATTACAGTTTTGGGACCGGGACAGGGGTGCTTATGGCTACACCTTC.

This clonotype was seen a few times. This chain joins TRBV4-2 and TRBJ2-7; D possibly matches TRBD1 or TRBD2 (5 bases each). In germline, CDR1 is LGHNA, CDR2 YNFKEQ. The V and J ends lost 4 bases and 5 bases respectively, with 15 bases between them. The CDR3 loop spans 14 amino acids. In nucleotides, the CDR3 is TGTGCCAGCAGCCCGTTCGTTGGGGGAAACGAGCAGTACTTC. It codes for CASSPFVGGNEQYF.

In this sample, this clonotype turned up a few times. The chain recombines TRBV21-1 with TRBJ1-5. TRBV21-1 is a pseudogene locus. The CDR3 loop spans 22 amino acids. The CDR3 DNA reads as TGTGCCAGCAGCATATCGCGAGGGCAGTGCTCCCACGCCTACTATAGCAATCAGCCCCAGCATTTT. It specifies CASSISRGQCSHAYYSNQPQHF.

V and J are TRBV20-1 and TRBJ2-7; D is undetermined. CDR1 is DFQATT, CDR2 SNEGSKA, per germline (reference sequence). CDR3 size: 13 residues. V was cut by 2 bases and J by 6 bases, with 14 bases left in between. The CDR3 DNA sequence: TGCAGTGCTAGATCCCCCTCCTCTGGCGAGCAGTACTTC. Translation gives CSARSPSSGEQYF.

The chain is built from TRBV12-3 or TRBV12-4 and TRBJ2-7; D remains ambiguous. V was pared by 6 bases and J by 2 bases, with 14 bases between. The CDR3 spans 14 residues. CDR3 in DNA: TGTGCCAGCAGCCTCCTGAGGTCGCCCTACGAGCAGTACGTC. As protein: CASSLLRSPYEQYV.

The chain combines TRBV5-1 with TRBJ2-7, with a tentative D call TRBD1 (5 bases). Germline V gives CDR1 SGHRS, CDR2 YFSETQ. There are 14 residues in the CDR3. The V end lost 1 base, the J end lost 3 bases, and 11 bases lay between the germline ends. The CDR3 nucleotides read TGCGCCAGCAGCTTGCCCACAGGAAACTACGAGCAGTACTTC. Protein: CASSLPTGNYEQYF. The full variable domain, rest sourced from reference TRBV5-1 and TRBJ2-7, is KAGVTQTPRYLIKTRGQQVTLSCSPISGHRSVSWYQQTPGQGLQFLFEYFSETQRNKGNFPGRFSGRQFSNSRSEMNVSTLELGDSALYLCASSLPTGNYEQYFGPGTRLTVT.

Ten or more counts support this clonotype. The V call is TRBV12-3 or TRBV12-4, the J call TRBJ2-7; tentatively, D is TRBD1 (5 bases). The CDR3 covers 13 residues. With 7 bases removed from V and 0 bases from J, the gap between germline ends came to 10 bases. Here the CDR3 reads CASNTGSSYEQYF. The CDR3 DNA is TGTGCCAGCAATACAGGCAGCTCCTACGAGCAGTACTTC.

This clonotype was seen only a few times. The chain couples TRBV12-3 or TRBV12-4 to TRBJ1-5; D is undetermined. Trimming removed 7 bases from V and 7 bases from J, with 20 bases in between. The CDR3 is 15 amino acids. The CDR3 region has the DNA TGTGCCAGCACCAGCGGTCGTCAGGAGAGCCAGCCCCAGCATTTT. Its protein is CASTSGRQESQPQHF.

The CDR3 reads CASSNQALALYQGEQFF. The CDR3 DNA follows: TGTGCCAGCAGCAATCAGGCACTAGCCCTCTACCAGGGTGAGCAGTTCTTC. The chain carries TRBV7-8 and TRBJ2-1, with D tentatively TRBD2 (6 bases). V lost 5 bases and J lost 9, with 26 bases in between. In germline, CDR1 is SGHVS, CDR2 FQNEAQ. This CDR3 is built from 17 residues.

CDR3 nucleotide sequence: TGCGCCAGCAGCTCCGGGACAGCCTTTTACGAGCAGTACTTC. Translation: CASSSGTAFYEQYF. This rearrangement joins TRBV5-1 to TRBJ2-7; 7 nucleotides align to TRBD1. This CDR3 has 14 residues. The germline V gene encodes CDR1 SGHRS and CDR2 YFSETQ. Unmatched junction bases numbered 7, after V lost 3 bases and J lost 4 bases. Looking up the rest from reference TRBV5-1 and TRBJ2-7 gives the full variable domain: KAGVTQTPRYLIKTRGQQVTLSCSPISGHRSVSWYQQTPGQGLQFLFEYFSETQRNKGNFPGRFSGRQFSNSRSEMNVSTLELGDSALYLCASSSGTAFYEQYFGPGTRLTVT.

The chain links TRBV7-9 to TRBJ1-6; 7 bases fit TRBD1. This CDR3 is 17 amino acids long. CDR1 is SEHNR, CDR2 FQNEAQ, per germline (reference sequence). With V trimmed by 5 bases and J by 0 bases, 7 bases remained unmatched. CDR3 region: CASSRGQTSSYNSPLHF. For the CDR3, the DNA is TGTGCCAGCAGCCGGGGACAGACAAGCTCCTATAATTCACCCCTCCACTTT.

The chain links TRBV29-1 to TRBJ2-1; D is ambiguous. Trimming took off 3 bases at V and 3 bases at J, with 21 bases between the two ends. Germline V CDR1 and CDR2: SQVTM, ANQGSEA. The CDR3 is 17 amino acids. CDR3 DNA sequence: TGCAGCGTTGACCTCGACACGCAACCCCTAATCTACAATGAGCAGTTCTTC. This encodes CSVDLDTQPLIYNEQFF.

The CDR3 is CASRTTGVDIQYF. The DNA of the CDR3 is TGTGCCAGCAGAACGACAGGGGTTGACATTCAGTACTTC. V and J are TRBV28 and TRBJ2-4; 8 bases align to TRBD1. The V segment lost 6 bases and the J segment 8 bases; nucleotides outside the gene matches: 6. The CDR3 runs 13 residues. Per the germline V gene, CDR1 is MDHEN and CDR2 is SYDVKM.